The 20 T cell receptor beta chains in this list originate from one sample, sequenced in a study of T cells after yellow fever vaccination. TCRdb ran MiXCR on the 5' RACE reads and lists one entry per CDR3 protein. The table lists nearly 550,000 distinct CDR3 sequences, about 19% of them singletons. The sequenced sample was PBMCs, obtained 15 days after the yellow fever booster vaccination. The receptor source for this set is a young man who received the YFV17D yellow fever vaccine.

The V gene is TRBV10-3, the J gene TRBJ1-2; the D is unclear. The germline V and J ends were trimmed by 4 bases and 3 bases, with 9 bases remaining between them. The CDR3 covers 13 residues. Looked up from germline, CDR1 is ENHRY and CDR2 is SYGVKD. The DNA of the CDR3 is TGTGCCATCAGTGTGGACGGATACTATGGCTACACCTTC. This gives the protein CAISVDGYYGYTF.

This chain connects TRBV5-4 to TRBJ2-3, with 8 bases aligning to TRBD2. The CDR3 is made up of 16 amino acids. The ends lost 6 bases at V and 9 bases at J; junction bases unmatched: 18. Germline V CDR1 and CDR2: SGHNT, YYREEE (reference sequence). In nucleotides, the CDR3 is TGTGCCAGCACCCAACCTGGGTTAGCGGGGCCCGGGACGCAGTATTTT. This translates into CASTQPGLAGPGTQYF.

The chain carries TRBV19 and TRBJ2-7; 10 bases are shared with TRBD1. Germline trimming cut 4 bases from V and 6 bases from J; bases unmatched to any gene: 12. CDR1 is LNHDA and CDR2 is SQIVND in the germline V gene (reference sequence). The CDR3 sequence is 16 residues long. CDR3 in amino acids: CASSNLWDRGSREQYF. The CDR3 DNA is TGTGCCAGTAGTAATTTGTGGGACAGGGGATCTCGCGAGCAGTACTTC. Complete variable domain (other parts from reference TRBV19 and TRBJ2-7): DGGITQSPKYLFRKEGQNVTLSCEQNLNHDAMYWYRQDPGQGLRLIYYSQIVNDFQKGDIAEGYSVSREKKESFPLTVTSAQKNPTAFYLCASSNLWDRGSREQYFGPGTRLTVT.

This clonotype was counted a few times. The chain joins TRBV11-2 to TRBJ2-2; unclear D gene. CDR1 SGHAT and CDR2 FQNNGV come from the germline V gene. V was pared by 5 bases and J by 4 bases, with 20 bases between. The CDR3 contains 17 residues. CDR3 protein: CASSRLDGGKTTGELFF. In nucleotides, the CDR3 is TGTGCCAGCAGCCGCCTTGATGGTGGAAAAACCACCGGGGAGCTGTTTTTT. Together with reference TRBV11-2 and TRBJ2-2, the CDR3 gives the full variable domain: EAGVAQSPRYKIIEKRQSVAFWCNPISGHATLYWYQQILGQGPKLLIQFQNNGVVDDSQLPKDRFSAERLKGVDSTLKIQPAKLEDSAVYLCASSRLDGGKTTGELFFGEGSRLTVL.

The V gene is TRBV4-3, the J gene TRBJ2-7; possible D gene TRBD2, 5 bases. Trimming removed 0 bases at V and 0 bases at J, with 12 bases between. Germline V lookup: CDR1 LGHNA, CDR2 YSLEER. The CDR3 length is 16 residues. CDR3 amino acids: CASSQDTTGSSYEQYF. CDR3 coding DNA: TGCGCCAGCAGCCAAGATACGACGGGGAGCTCCTACGAGCAGTACTTC.

This clonotype was observed a handful of times. The rearrangement uses TRBV20-1 and TRBJ2-3; 9 bases map to TRBD2. Germline V lookup: CDR1 DFQATT, CDR2 SNEGSKA (reference sequence). The V and J ends lost 1 base and 0 bases, in that order; junction bases with no gene match: 5. The CDR3 has 16 residues. CDR3 loop: CSARVGSGRSTDTQYF. For the CDR3, the DNA is TGCAGTGCTAGAGTTGGTAGCGGGAGAAGCACAGATACGCAGTATTTT.

This chain joins TRBV15 and TRBJ1-4; possible D gene TRBD1, 5 bases. The germline V and J ends were trimmed by 8 bases and 6 bases, with 10 bases remaining between them. The CDR3 extends over 12 amino acids. In germline, CDR1 is LNHNV, CDR2 YYDKDF (reference sequence). CDR3: CATSGGDEKLFF. The CDR3 DNA reads as TGTGCCACCTCAGGAGGGGATGAAAAACTGTTTTTT.

The CDR3 protein is CSARDYEQYF. CDR3 coding DNA: TGCAGTGCTAGAGATTACGAGCAGTACTTC. The V and J genes are TRBV20-1 and TRBJ2-7; no reliable D call. V lost 0 bases and J 4 bases, leaving 1 base between the germline ends. This CDR3 has 10 amino acids. Germline CDR1 DFQATT, CDR2 SNEGSKA (reference sequence).

This chain joins TRBV6-1 and TRBJ2-5; 13 nucleotides line up with TRBD2. V was pared by 8 bases and J by 3 bases, with 9 bases of the junction left unmatched. CDR1 and CDR2 (germline): MNHNS, SASEGT. There are 16 residues in the CDR3. CDR3 sequence reads: CASGASTSGGEETQYF. For the CDR3, the DNA is TGTGCCAGCGGAGCCAGTACTAGCGGGGGGGAAGAGACCCAGTACTTC.

The chain is built from TRBV7-8 and TRBJ2-3; D is ambiguous. The CDR3 covers 14 residues. Germline V gives CDR1 SGHVS, CDR2 FQNEAQ. Trimming cost V 3 bases and J 5 bases, with 12 bases left between them. CDR3 sequence: CASSFSRNRDTQYF. The CDR3, as DNA: TGTGCCAGCAGCTTTTCCAGGAATAGAGATACGCAGTATTTT.

The J gene is TRBJ1-1, the V gene TRBV4-2; D remains ambiguous. V shed 4 bases and J shed 10 bases, with 25 bases lying between them. Germline V CDR1 and CDR2: LGHNA, YNFKEQ. CDR3 length equals 16 residues. CDR3 protein: CASSPTATKPREGAFF. CDR3 coding DNA: TGTGCCAGCAGCCCCACGGCTACAAAGCCCCGGGAGGGAGCTTTCTTT.

This clonotype turned up a few times. V gene TRBV2 combines with J gene TRBJ2-1; 13 bases agree with TRBD2. The ends lost 5 bases at V and 2 bases at J; junction bases unmatched: 9. Germline V gives CDR1 SNHLY, CDR2 FYNNEI. This CDR3 is 18 amino acids long. In DNA form, the CDR3 reads TGTGCCAGCAGTCCAGGACTAGCGGGAGCTTTCCCCTACAATGAGCAGTTCTTC. Encoded protein: CASSPGLAGAFPYNEQFF.

V usage is TRBV20-1 and J usage is TRBJ1-6; 7 bases align to TRBD1. The CDR3 spans 15 residues. V gave up 5 bases and J gave up 9 bases; unmatched junction bases: 13. Germline CDR1 is DFQATT and CDR2 is SNEGSKA (reference sequence). Here the CDR3 reads CSARRQGGLTSPLHF. The CDR3 region has the DNA TGCAGTGCTCGCAGACAGGGCGGACTTACTTCACCCCTCCACTTT.

The chain joins TRBV7-6 to TRBJ2-1, with no clear D. The CDR3 extends over 13 amino acids. The V and J ends lost 1 base and 13 bases respectively, with 14 bases between them. CDR1 is SGHVS and CDR2 is FNYEAQ in the germline V gene. As DNA, the CDR3 is TGTGCCAGCAGCTTAGTCCTTAGGGATGTACAGTTCTTC. Translated, it gives CASSLVLRDVQFF.

This chain connects TRBV12-3 or TRBV12-4 to TRBJ2-4, with unresolved D. The V end lost 1 base, the J end lost 3 bases, and 10 bases lay between the germline ends. CDR3 length equals 15 residues. For the CDR3, the DNA is TGTGCCAGCAGTTTAGGGGTGTGGGACAAAAACATTCAGTACTTC. It yields the protein CASSLGVWDKNIQYF.

This chain uses TRBV27 with TRBJ2-5, with D perhaps TRBD1 or TRBD2 (5 bases each). Germline assignment: CDR1 MNHEY and CDR2 SMNVEV (reference sequence). The CDR3 is 13 residues long. The V gene lost 6 bases and the J gene lost 0 bases, with 8 bases spanning the gap. CDR3 DNA: TGTGCCAGCAGGGGACGGAACCAAGAGACCCAGTACTTC. This encodes CASRGRNQETQYF.

The chain couples TRBV5-1 to TRBJ2-4; D call uncertain. CDR3 length: 15 residues. Germline values: CDR1 SGHRS, CDR2 YFSETQ. Between the trimmed V and J ends, which lost 4 bases and 0 bases, there was a span of 11 bases. CDR3 residues: CASSDPTVAKNIQYF. DNA of the CDR3: TGCGCCAGCAGCGACCCCACAGTAGCCAAAAACATTCAGTACTTC.

This clonotype was counted only a few times. The chain couples TRBV10-3 to TRBJ2-3; no clear D gene. CDR1 ENHRY and CDR2 SYGVKD come from the germline V gene. The length of the CDR3 is 11 residues. V lost 3 bases to trimming and J lost 4 bases, with 2 bases between them. The CDR3 bases are TGTGCCATCAGTGACTCAGATACGCAGTATTTT. It specifies CAISDSDTQYF.

The chain joins TRBV2 to TRBJ2-2; 7 bases are shared with TRBD2. This CDR3 comprises 14 residues. With 3 bases clipped from V and 6 bases from J, the junction kept 4 bases outside the gene matches. Germline assignment: CDR1 SNHLY and CDR2 FYNNEI. CDR3 residues: CASSEAGVPGELFF. CDR3 coding DNA: TGTGCCAGCAGTGAGGCGGGAGTGCCCGGGGAGCTGTTTTTT. Together with reference TRBV2 and TRBJ2-2, the CDR3 gives the full variable domain: EPEVTQTPSHQVTQMGQEVILRCVPISNHLYFYWYRQILGQKVEFLVSFYNNEISEKSEIFDDQFSVERPDGSNFTLKIRSTKLEDSAMYFCASSEAGVPGELFFGEGSRLTVL.

V and J are TRBV28 and TRBJ2-7; TRBD1 is a possible D gene (6 bases). Per germline, CDR1 MDHEN and CDR2 SYDVKM. This CDR3 contains 13 residues. V lost 7 bases, J lost 8 bases, and 18 bases lay in between. CDR3 protein: CASNWGRGYKQYF. DNA for the CDR3: TGTGCCAGCAATTGGGGAAGGGGGTACAAGCAGTACTTC.